These T cell receptor beta chains were read from a single sample in a study of T cell responses to AZD1222 COVID-19 vaccine. The table came from immunoSEQ multiplex PCR; TCRdb's copy has only in-frame clones and leaves some out. The sample records about 86,000 clones, around four fifths being singletons. The input for sequencing was peripheral blood, taken on day 0 of AZD1222 vaccination. These receptor sequences come from an adult in good health. CDR3s include the opening cysteine and the closing phenylalanine or tryptophan. D genes are given only for firm matches. Clone size is given for some rows only: seen once, a few or many times, or a class if the clone is expanded.

V	J	D	size	CDR3	DNA
TRBV7-5	TRBJ2-1	NA	NA	CARSSQRLAPRVNNEQFF	TGTGCCAGAAGCTCGCAAAGACTAGCGCCCAGGGTCAACAATGAGCAGTTCTTC
TRBV6-5	TRBJ1-2	NA	few	CASRSSGGGYTF	TGTGCCAGCAGATCTTCCGGGGGTGGCTACACCTTC
TRBV19	TRBJ1-2	NA	NA	CASNTEFYGYTF	TGTGCCAGTAATACGGAGTTCTATGGCTACACCTTC
TRBV7-9	TRBJ2-1	TRBD1	few	CASSLAGQGAGNEQFF	TGTGCCAGCAGCTTAGCGGGACAGGGGGCGGGCAATGAGCAGTTCTTC
TRBV19	TRBJ1-2	TRBD1	NA	CASNDRAGNYGYTF	TGTGCCAGTAACGACAGGGCCGGTAACTATGGCTACACCTTC
TRBV13	TRBJ2-7	TRBD1	once	CASSPGQGAPEQYF	TGTGCCAGCAGTCCAGGACAGGGGGCCCCCGAGCAGTACTTC
TRBV7-2	TRBJ2-5	NA	NA	CASSLWGRQETQYF	TGTGCCAGCAGCTTATGGGGGAGGCAAGAGACCCAGTACTTC
TRBV10-3	TRBJ1-6	NA	NA	CAISESGYYSPLHF	TGTGCCATCAGTGAAAGTGGTTATTACTCACCCCTCCACTTT
TRBV27	TRBJ1-2	NA	NA	CASSLQGYGYTF	TGTGCCAGCAGTCTCCAGGGCTATGGCTACACCTTC
TRBV10-3	TRBJ1-1	NA	NA	CAISERGSLNPEAFF	TGTGCCATCAGCGAAAGAGGGTCCTTGAACCCTGAAGCTTTCTTT
TRBV7-9	TRBJ2-3	NA	NA	CASSLQGTDTQYF	TGTGCCAGCAGCCTCCAGGGCACAGATACGCAGTATTTT
TRBV29-1	TRBJ2-6	TRBD1	NA	CSVLTGTGANVLTF	TGCAGCGTCCTGACAGGGACTGGGGCCAACGTCCTGACTTTC
TRBV5-1	TRBJ2-5	TRBD2	NA	CASSYLGLAGGKETQYF	TGCGCCAGCAGCTACCTGGGACTAGCGGGAGGGAAAGAGACCCAGTACTTC
TRBV19	TRBJ2-5	NA	few	CASSIQDQETQYF	TGTGCCAGTAGTATTCAGGACCAAGAGACCCAGTACTTC
TRBV28	TRBJ2-3	TRBD2	few	CASSFPGLAADTQYF	TGTGCCAGCAGTTTCCCGGGACTAGCTGCAGATACGCAGTATTTT
TRBV12-3/TRBV12-4	TRBJ1-3	NA	once	CASTGSSGNTIYF	TGTGCCAGCACAGGTTCCTCTGGAAACACCATATATTTT
TRBV18	TRBJ2-7	TRBD1	once	CASSPGQLTYEQYF	TGTGCCAGCTCTCCGGGACAGCTTACCTACGAGCAGTACTTC
TRBV6-5	TRBJ1-6	TRBD1	NA	CASTPGQNSPLHF	TGTGCCAGCACACCGGGACAGAATTCACCCCTCCACTTT
TRBV11-2	TRBJ1-3	NA	NA	CASSLDNVRRLGNTIYF	TGTGCCAGCAGCTTAGATAACGTTCGCAGACTCGGAAACACCATATATTTT
TRBV2	TRBJ2-6	NA	NA	CASSKSGANVLTF	TGTGCCAGCAGCAAATCTGGGGCCAACGTCCTGACTTTC
TRBV11-3	TRBJ2-5	NA	few	CASSLGYGNQETQYF	TGTGCCAGCAGCTTAGGTTACGGGAACCAAGAGACCCAGTACTTC
TRBV7-9	TRBJ1-3	NA	NA	CASSLAGSGNTIYF	TGTGCCAGCAGCTTAGCAGGGTCGGGAAACACCATATATTTT
TRBV7-2	TRBJ2-5	TRBD2	NA	CASSARTSGSRATQYF	TGTGCCAGCAGCGCCAGGACTAGCGGGAGTCGGGCGACCCAGTACTTC
TRBV29-1	TRBJ2-1	NA	NA	CSVEAQSGVYNEQFF	TGCAGCGTTGAAGCTCAGTCAGGGGTCTACAATGAGCAGTTCTTC
TRBV11-3	TRBJ2-3	TRBD1	NA	CASSATGGTDTQYF	TGTGCCAGCAGCGCTACAGGGGGCACAGATACGCAGTATTTT
TRBV11-3	TRBJ2-3	TRBD1	few	CASSPPGGVDTQYF	TGTGCCAGCAGCCCCCCAGGGGGCGTAGATACGCAGTATTTT
TRBV19	TRBJ2-3	NA	NA	CASSTRDTDTQYF	TGTGCCAGTAGTACCAGAGACACAGATACGCAGTATTTT
TRBV10-3	TRBJ1-5	TRBD1	NA	CATRTGGNQPQHF	TGTGCCACCCGGACAGGGGGAAATCAGCCCCAGCATTTT
TRBV30	TRBJ1-5	TRBD1	NA	CAWSVTGEQPQHF	TGTGCCTGGAGTGTCACAGGGGAACAGCCCCAGCATTTT
TRBV6-5	TRBJ1-2	TRBD1	few	CASSSTGAKRYGYTF	TGTGCCAGCAGTTCAACAGGGGCGAAAAGGTATGGCTACACCTTC
TRBV6-6	TRBJ1-1	NA	NA	CASSYVGRVAEAFF	TGTGCCAGCAGTTACGTCGGTCGTGTGGCTGAAGCTTTCTTT
TRBV5-1	TRBJ1-6	NA	NA	CASSLVTGNSPLHF	TGCGCCAGCAGCTTGGTAACAGGGAATTCACCCCTCCACTTT
TRBV30	TRBJ2-7	TRBD2	few	CAWTSSGSYEQYF	TGTGCCTGGACCTCTAGCGGGAGCTACGAGCAGTACTTC
TRBV7-7	TRBJ1-4	TRBD1	NA	CASSPTTGRNEKLFF	TGTGCCAGCAGCCCGACGACAGGGCGAAATGAAAAACTGTTTTTT
TRBV7-6	TRBJ2-3	TRBD2	NA	CASSLVSGAGGRTDTQYF	TGTGCCAGCAGCTTAGTATCTGGGGCGGGAGGACGCACAGATACGCAGTATTTT
TRBV7-6	TRBJ2-1	NA	NA	CASSLGRHTNEQFF	TGTGCCAGCAGCTTAGGCCGTCACACCAATGAGCAGTTCTTC
TRBV7-2	TRBJ2-7	TRBD2	NA	CASSNPSGGHYEQYF	TGTGCCAGCAGCAACCCTAGCGGCGGACACTACGAGCAGTACTTC
TRBV3-1/TRBV3-2	TRBJ2-3	TRBD1	NA	CASSQDRGPTTDTQYF	TGTGCCAGCAGCCAAGATAGGGGGCCCACCACAGATACGCAGTATTTT
TRBV5-8	TRBJ2-7	NA	NA	CASSLVGGTGEQYF	TGTGCCAGCAGCTTGGTAGGCGGGACGGGCGAGCAGTACTTC
TRBV5-4	TRBJ2-1	NA	NA	CASSWKTGNSYNEQFF	TGTGCCAGCAGTTGGAAAACAGGAAACTCCTACAATGAGCAGTTCTTC
TRBV7-2	TRBJ1-2	TRBD1	NA	CASSINRDREDGYTF	TGTGCCAGCAGCATAAACCGGGACAGGGAAGACGGCTACACCTTC
TRBV30	TRBJ2-3	TRBD2	NA	CAWSPYLGFAGGPDTQYF	TGTGCCTGGAGTCCGTACTTGGGGTTTGCGGGAGGGCCGGATACGCAGTATTTT
TRBV7-8	TRBJ2-7	NA	NA	CASSGRLAYEQYF	TGTGCCAGCAGCGGGCGGCTAGCCTACGAGCAGTACTTC
TRBV3-1/TRBV3-2	TRBJ2-1	TRBD2	NA	CASKTSGSNEQFF	TGTGCCAGTAAGACTAGCGGAAGCAATGAGCAGTTCTTC
TRBV18	TRBJ1-1	TRBD1	NA	CASSQGALGTEAFF	TGTGCCAGCTCACAGGGGGCTTTGGGGACTGAAGCTTTCTTT
TRBV5-5	TRBJ2-1	NA	once	CASSKQASNNEQFF	TGTGCCAGCAGCAAACAGGCCAGCAACAATGAGCAGTTCTTC
TRBV21-1	TRBJ2-5	NA	NA	CASSKKVARETQYF	TGTGCCAGCAGCAAAAAGGTGGCTAGGGAGACCCAGTACTTC
TRBV10-3	TRBJ2-1	NA	NA	CAISELSEQFF	TGTGCCATCAGTGAGCTAAGTGAGCAGTTCTTC
TRBV29-1	TRBJ2-5	NA	few	CSVGRQETQYF	TGCAGCGTTGGCAGACAAGAGACCCAGTACTTC
TRBV5-1	TRBJ1-1	NA	NA	CASTATQGLTEAFF	TGCGCCAGCACCGCTACACAGGGACTTACTGAAGCTTTCTTT